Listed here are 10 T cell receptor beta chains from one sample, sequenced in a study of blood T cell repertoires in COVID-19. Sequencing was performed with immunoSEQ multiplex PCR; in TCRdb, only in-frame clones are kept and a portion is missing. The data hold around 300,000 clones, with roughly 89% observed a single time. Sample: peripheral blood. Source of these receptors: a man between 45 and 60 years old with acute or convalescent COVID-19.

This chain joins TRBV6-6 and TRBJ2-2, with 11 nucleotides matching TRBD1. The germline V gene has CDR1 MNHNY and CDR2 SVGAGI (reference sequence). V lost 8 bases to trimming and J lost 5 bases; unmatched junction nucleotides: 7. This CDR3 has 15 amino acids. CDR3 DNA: TGTGCCAGCGACCCGGACAGGGGGCGAACCGGGGAGCTGTTTTTT. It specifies CASDPDRGRTGELFF.

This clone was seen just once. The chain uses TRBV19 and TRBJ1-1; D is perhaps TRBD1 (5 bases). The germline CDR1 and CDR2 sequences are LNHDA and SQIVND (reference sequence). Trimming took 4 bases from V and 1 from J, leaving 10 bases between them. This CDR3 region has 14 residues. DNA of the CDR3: TGTGCCAGTAGTAGGGGCAGGGCGAACACTGAAGCTTTCTTT. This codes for CASSRGRANTEAFF. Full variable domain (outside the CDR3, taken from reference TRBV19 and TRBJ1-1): DGGITQSPKYLFRKEGQNVTLSCEQNLNHDAMYWYRQDPGQGLRLIYYSQIVNDFQKGDIAEGYSVSREKKESFPLTVTSAQKNPTAFYLCASSRGRANTEAFFGQGTRLTVV.

CDR3 sequence (DNA): TGTGCCAGCAGCTTATCCGTCGTGGGGCTTAGCGAGCAGTACTTC. Translating it yields CASSLSVVGLSEQYF. The rearrangement joins TRBV11-3 to TRBJ2-7; a possible D gene is TRBD1 (5 bases). This CDR3 is built from 15 residues. Germline CDR1 reads SGHNT; CDR2 reads YENEEA. The V end was cut by 2 bases, the J end by 6 bases, with 17 bases between.

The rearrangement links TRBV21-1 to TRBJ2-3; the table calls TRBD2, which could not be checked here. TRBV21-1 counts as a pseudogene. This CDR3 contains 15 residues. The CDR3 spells CASRPRVGSADTQYF. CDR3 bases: TGTGCCAGCAGGCCCCGCGTGGGTAGCGCAGATACGCAGTATTTT.

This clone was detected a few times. The CDR3 DNA reads TGTGCCAGCGAAGCCAACACTGAAGCTTTCTTT. Its translation: CASEANTEAFF. The chain couples TRBV2 to TRBJ1-1; unclear D gene. The ends were cut back, 8 bases at V and 2 bases at J, with 6 bases in the middle. Germline assignment: CDR1 SNHLY and CDR2 FYNNEI. This CDR3 is 11 amino acids long.

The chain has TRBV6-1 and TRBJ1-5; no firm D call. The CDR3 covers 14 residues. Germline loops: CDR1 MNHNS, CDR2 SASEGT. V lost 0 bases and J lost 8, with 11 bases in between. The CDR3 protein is CASSEARRGEPQHF. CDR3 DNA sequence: TGTGCCAGCAGTGAAGCTAGGCGGGGAGAGCCCCAGCATTTT.

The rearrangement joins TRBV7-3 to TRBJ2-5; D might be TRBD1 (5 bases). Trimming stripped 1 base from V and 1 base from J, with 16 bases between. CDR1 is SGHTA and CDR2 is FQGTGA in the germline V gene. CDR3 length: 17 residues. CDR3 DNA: TGTGCCAGCAGCTTAATGGGGCGTGGGGAATCCCAAGAGACCCAGTACTTC. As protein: CASSLMGRGESQETQYF. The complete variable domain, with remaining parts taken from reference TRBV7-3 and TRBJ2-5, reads GAGVSQTPSNKVTEKGKYVELRCDPISGHTALYWYRQSLGQGPEFLIYFQGTGAADDSGLPNDRFFAVRPEGSVSTLKIQRTERGDSAVYLCASSLMGRGESQETQYFGPGTRLLVL.

This chain's CDR3 is CASSLSGGPYNEQFF. As DNA, the CDR3 is TGTGCCAGCAGCTTATCGGGGGGGCCCTACAATGAGCAGTTCTTC. The chain combines TRBV7-9 with TRBJ2-1, with TRBD2 matching 8 bases. From germline, CDR1 is SEHNR and CDR2 FQNEAQ (reference sequence). The CDR3 runs to 15 residues. V trimming: 2 bases; J trimming: 2 bases; junction bases outside the gene matches: 2.

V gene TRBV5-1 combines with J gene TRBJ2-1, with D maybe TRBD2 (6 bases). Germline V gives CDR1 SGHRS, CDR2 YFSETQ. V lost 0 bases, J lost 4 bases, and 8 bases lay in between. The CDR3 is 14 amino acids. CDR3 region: CASSLDGGYNEQFF. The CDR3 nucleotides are TGCGCCAGCAGCTTGGACGGGGGTTACAATGAGCAGTTCTTC.

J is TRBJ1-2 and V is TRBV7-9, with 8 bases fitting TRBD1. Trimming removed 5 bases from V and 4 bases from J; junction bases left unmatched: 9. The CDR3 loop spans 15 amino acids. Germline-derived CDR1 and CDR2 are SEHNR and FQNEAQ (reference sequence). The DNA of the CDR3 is TGTGCCAGCAGCGCCACAGGGGGTCAGGGCTATGGCTACACCTTC. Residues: CASSATGGQGYGYTF.